This TCR beta chain is from a study of OX40 agonist ivuxolimab in advanced cancers. On the study more broadly: The eligibility criteria allowed prior anti-PD-1, anti-PD-L1 or anti-CTLA-4 therapy, and under 50% had some.

The CDR3 has 15 amino acids. The junction had 7 bases not matched to a gene; V was cut back by 4 bases and J by 3 bases. The germline gives CDR1 SGDLS, CDR2 YYNGEE. This table comes from immunoSEQ multiplex PCR, and its TCRdb copy is limited to in-frame clones, with some not included. The data show around 77,000 clones, around 91% seen once. Sequencing was performed on CD4+ or CD8+ T cells sorted from blood, taken in a trial of the OX40 agonist ivuxolimab. The source is an adult with an advanced solid tumor such as melanoma, head and neck, liver or kidney cancer. The V gene is TRBV9, the J gene TRBJ1-5, with 7 bases that match TRBD1. The CDR3 nucleotides read TGTGCCAGCAGCCCCGGGGACAGCCCCAATCAGCCCCAGCATTTT. This encodes CASSPGDSPNQPQHF. The full variable domain, its missing parts supplied by reference TRBV9 and TRBJ1-5, is DSGVTQTPKHLITATGQRVTLRCSPRSGDLSVYWYQQSLDQGLQFLIQYYNGEERAKGNILERFSAQQFPDLHSELNLSSLELGDSALYFCASSPGDSPNQPQHFGDGTRLSIL.